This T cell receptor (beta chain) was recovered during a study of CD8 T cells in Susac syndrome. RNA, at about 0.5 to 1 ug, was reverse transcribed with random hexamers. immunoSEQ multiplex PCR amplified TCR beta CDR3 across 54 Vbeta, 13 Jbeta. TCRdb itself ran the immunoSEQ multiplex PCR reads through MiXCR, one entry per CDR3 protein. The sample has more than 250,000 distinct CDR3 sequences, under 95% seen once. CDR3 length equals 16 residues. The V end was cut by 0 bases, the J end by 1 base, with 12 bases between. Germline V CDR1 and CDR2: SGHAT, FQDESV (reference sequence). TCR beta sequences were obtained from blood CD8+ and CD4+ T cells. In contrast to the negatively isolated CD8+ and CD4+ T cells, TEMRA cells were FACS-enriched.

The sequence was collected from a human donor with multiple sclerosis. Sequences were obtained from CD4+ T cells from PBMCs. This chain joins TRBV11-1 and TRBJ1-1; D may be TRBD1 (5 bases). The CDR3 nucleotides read TGTGCCAGCAGCTTAGCTGTTCAGGGAAGGAACACTGAAGCTTTCTTT. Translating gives CASSLAVQGRNTEAFF.